This is a list of T cell receptor beta chains from one sample in a study of cytomegalovirus exposure and HLA in healthy donors. The protocol was immunoSEQ multiplex PCR, while the TCRdb copy is restricted to in-frame clones and leaves out a portion. This repertoire comprises about 160,000 clones; its ten largest clones make up 1% to 1.5%. Sequenced sample: PBMCs. The origin of the receptors is a woman aged 55-70 years in good health and CMV-seronegative. CDR3s include the opening cysteine and the closing phenylalanine or tryptophan. The D gene is left open where the match is weak.

14	TRBV6-6	TRBD1	TRBJ2-7	TGTGCCAGCAGTTACACGACAGGGGCCTACGAGCAGTACTTC	CASSYTTGAYEQYF
15	TRBV6-5	TRBD1	TRBJ2-5	TGTGCCAGCAGCCGCGGGACAGGGGTCTCAGAGACCCAGTACTTC	CASSRGTGVSETQYF
16	TRBV5-1	TRBD1	TRBJ1-4	TGCGCCAGCAAGGGGGTAGGGGGCGCGGTAGACGAAAAACTGTTTTTT	CASKGVGGAVDEKLFF
14	TRBV5-1	-	TRBJ2-5	TGCGCCAGCAGCTTCCTAGGAACAAAAGAGACCCAGTACTTC	CASSFLGTKETQYF
15	TRBV5-4	-	TRBJ1-4	TGTGCCAGCAGCGTACAGGGATTAGCTAATGAAAAACTGTTTTTT	CASSVQGLANEKLFF
14	TRBV2	-	TRBJ2-5	TGTGCCAGCAGTAGACAGGTCTTGCAGGAGACCCAGTACTTC	CASSRQVLQETQYF
13	TRBV25-1	-	TRBJ1-1	TGTGCCAGCTCCTACAGGACGAACACTGAAGCTTTCTTT	CASSYRTNTEAFF
15	TRBV6-1	-	TRBJ1-1	TGTGCCAGCAGTGAGTCTTTAACAGGTCGGGCTGAAGCTTTCTTT	CASSESLTGRAEAFF
13	TRBV5-4	-	TRBJ2-1	TGTGCCAGCAGTATGGGCAGGGGTTTTGAGCAGTTCTTC	CASSMGRGFEQFF
15	TRBV9	TRBD1	TRBJ2-5	TGTGCCAGCAGCGTAGACAGGGGCCGTGGAGAGACCCAGTACTTC	CASSVDRGRGETQYF
13	TRBV27	TRBD2	TRBJ2-1	TGTGCCAGCAGCACGGGACTAGCCAGTTGGAGGGTCTTC	CASSTGLASWRVF
14	TRBV2	TRBD1	TRBJ1-1	TGTGCCAGCAGCCGACAGGGGATGAACACTGAAGCTTTCTTT	CASSRQGMNTEAFF
15	TRBV6-5	-	TRBJ1-3	TGTGCCAGCAGCCCCGAGTCTGGCGGCGGAAACACCATATATTTT	CASSPESGGGNTIYF
13	TRBV5-4	-	TRBJ2-7	TGTGCCAGCAGCTTGGGGCAGGACTACGAGCAGTACTTC	CASSLGQDYEQYF
13	TRBV5-6	TRBD1	TRBJ1-1	TGTGCCAGCAGCTGGGACAGGGAGTCGGAAGCTTTCTTT	CASSWDRESEAFF
14	TRBV7-9	TRBD1	TRBJ2-7	TGTGCCAGCAGTTTCGGACAGGGTACCTACGAGCAGTACTTC	CASSFGQGTYEQYF
17	TRBV4-3	TRBD2	TRBJ2-3	TGCGCCAGCAGCCAAGGAGCTTCGGGACTAGCAGCAGATACGCAGTATTTT	CASSQGASGLAADTQYF
14	TRBV5-1	-	TRBJ2-2	TGCGCCAGCAGTTGGGACATCGATGCCGGGGAGCTGTTTTTT	CASSWDIDAGELFF
16	TRBV7-9	TRBD1	TRBJ1-4	TGTGCCAGCAGCTTAGGGGACAGGGGTACTAATGAAAAACTGTTTTTT	CASSLGDRGTNEKLFF
14	TRBV11-2	-	TRBJ2-7	TGTGCCAGCAGCTTAGAGTCGCGAACGGGCGAGCAGTACTTC	CASSLESRTGEQYF
13	TRBV16	TRBD1	TRBJ2-7	TGTGCCAGCAGCTGGGACAGGGCCCTCGAGCAGTACTTC	CASSWDRALEQYF
16	TRBV25-1	TRBD1	TRBJ1-4	TGTGCCAGCAGTGCCGGTAGGGGGCTCGTCGATGAAAAACTGTTTTTT	CASSAGRGLVDEKLFF
14	TRBV6-1	TRBD1	TRBJ1-3	TGTGCCAGCAGCCTTGACAGGGCTGGAAACACCATATATTTT	CASSLDRAGNTIYF
16	TRBV4-2	TRBD2	TRBJ2-2	TGTGCCAGCAGCCCCGCGGCGGGGGGCAGGACCGGGGAGCTGTTTTTT	CASSPAAGGRTGELFF
15	TRBV10-2	-	TRBJ1-2	TGCGCCAGCAGTGAGCTCGGACTGAGAAACTATGGCTACACCTTC	CASSELGLRNYGYTF
15	TRBV5-1	-	TRBJ1-4	TGCGCCAGCAGCTTGGTCGGAGGGGCTCTTGAAAAACTGTTTTTT	CASSLVGGALEKLFF
15	TRBV11-1	-	TRBJ1-1	TGTGCCAGCAGCTTAGCGCTTACAGGTTCTGTTGAAGCTTTCTTT	CASSLALTGSVEAFF
13	TRBV10-3	TRBD1	TRBJ1-5	TGTGCCATTCCTGGGACAGGCGCGGGGCCCCAGCATTTT	CAIPGTGAGPQHF
19	TRBV2	TRBD1	TRBJ1-6	TGTGCCAGCAGTGAATCACCTTACAAGACAGGGAACGATAATTCACCCCTCCACTTT	CASSESPYKTGNDNSPLHF
16	TRBV18	TRBD1	TRBJ2-7	TGTGCCAGCTCGTCTATAGGGGGGACAGGTGTCCGCGAGCAGTACTTC	CASSSIGGTGVREQYF
16	TRBV6-5	-	TRBJ1-6	TGTGCCAGCAGTTACTCCGCCCGGGGGAGAAATTCACCCCTCCACTTT	CASSYSARGRNSPLHF
14	TRBV29-1	-	TRBJ2-5	TGCAGCGTTGAGACAGCGTTGTACCAAGAGACCCAGTACTTC	CSVETALYQETQYF
15	TRBV6-5	TRBD1	TRBJ2-7	TGTGCCAGCAGTTACTCGAGAACAGGGGGGTACGAGCAGTACTTC	CASSYSRTGGYEQYF
13	TRBV5-1	-	TRBJ1-3	TGCGCCAGCAGCTTATCCCCAGGAAACACCATATATTTT	CASSLSPGNTIYF
12	TRBV7-2	-	TRBJ2-7	TGTGCCAGCAGCTCTGACTTCTACGAGCAGTACTTC	CASSSDFYEQYF
15	TRBV5-1	TRBD1	TRBJ2-1	TGCGCCAGCAGCCCTCCGGGACAGGGGGCTTATGAGCAGTTCTTC	CASSPPGQGAYEQFF